Each of the 32 T cell receptor beta chains below was sequenced from the same sample in a study of cytomegalovirus exposure and HLA in healthy donors. The PCR was carried out with 60 Vbeta primers and 13 Jbeta primers. The assay was immunoSEQ multiplex PCR, and TCRdb's table has in-frame clones only and misses some. Counted here are around 150,000 clones, 55% to 70% occurring once; the ten biggest clones make up about 3%. The source material was PBMCs. Source of these receptors: a woman between 25 and 40 years old in good health and CMV-seropositive.

The chain is built from TRBV2 and TRBJ2-1; 14 nucleotides line up with TRBD2. After removal of 6 bases from V and 4 bases from J, the junction contained 2 bases not matched to a gene. This CDR3 has 15 residues. Germline V gives CDR1 SNHLY, CDR2 FYNNEI. The CDR3 sequence: CASRGLAGEYNEQFF. DNA for the CDR3: TGTGCCAGCAGGGGACTAGCGGGAGAGTACAATGAGCAGTTCTTC.

The V gene is TRBV5-4, the J gene TRBJ2-5; TRBD2 matches at 9 bases. The CDR3 consists of 16 residues. The V gene's germline CDR1 is SGHNT and CDR2 YYREEE (reference sequence). Unmatched junction bases numbered 12, after V lost 4 bases and J lost 5 bases. The CDR3 DNA reads TGTGCCAGCAGCCCTTCAGGCGGGGGGGCCGGGGAGACCCAGTACTTC. This sequence encodes CASSPSGGGAGETQYF.

There are a few counts of this clone. The chain joins TRBV5-1 to TRBJ2-1, with D maybe TRBD2 (5 bases). Per the germline V gene, CDR1 is SGHRS and CDR2 is YFSETQ. The CDR3 runs 15 residues. V lost 1 base to trimming and J lost 3 bases, with 11 bases between them. CDR3 amino acids: CASSLQAASYNEQFF. In DNA form, the CDR3 reads TGCGCCAGCAGCTTGCAAGCGGCAAGCTACAATGAGCAGTTCTTC.

The chain has TRBV11-2 and TRBJ2-7; tentative D call: TRBD2 (6 bases). Trimming shortened V by 1 base and J by 4 bases, and 20 bases separated the two germline ends. Germline-derived CDR1 and CDR2 are SGHAT and FQNNGV. The CDR3 covers 17 residues. In DNA, the CDR3 is TGTGCCAGCAGCTTAGGGCGATCGGGTAGCGGTGGGTACGAGCAGTACTTC. Translated: CASSLGRSGSGGYEQYF.

The chain employs TRBV18 and TRBJ2-3; D is ambiguous. The germline CDR1 and CDR2 sequences are KGHSH and LQKENI. The CDR3 extends over 13 amino acids. Between the trimmed V and J ends, which lost 3 bases and 2 bases, there was a span of 6 bases. The DNA for the CDR3 is TGTGCCAGCTCACCGAGAACCACAGATACGCAGTATTTT. Translated, it gives CASSPRTTDTQYF.

Comment on this clone: The junction does not match germline at one end; this may be a read error. J is TRBJ2-1 and V is TRBV30, with D perhaps matching TRBD2 (5 bases). The germline CDR1 and CDR2 sequences are GTSNPN and SVGIG (reference sequence). The CDR3 covers 12 residues. CDR3 loop: CAWKLGADEQFF. The CDR3 DNA reads TGTGCATGGAAGTTAGGAGCGGATGAGCAGTTCTTC.

The J gene is TRBJ2-7, the V gene TRBV6-7; maybe TRBD1 (5 bases). TRBV6-7 is reported as an ORF; its role is uncertain. Trimming cost V 8 bases and J 9 bases, with 23 bases left between them. This CDR3 is 14 amino acids long. CDR3 region: CASCLIPRVRGQYF. As DNA, the CDR3 is TGTGCCAGCTGCCTGATCCCCAGGGTCCGCGGGCAGTACTTC.

The chain couples TRBV11-2 to TRBJ2-5; D gene unclear. Trimming stripped 5 bases from V and 5 bases from J, with 12 bases between. Germline CDR1 and CDR2: SGHAT and FQNNGV. The CDR3 contains 13 residues. CDR3 DNA sequence: TGTGCCAGCAGCCTTTGGCAGAGGGAGACCCAGTACTTC. Translated: CASSLWQRETQYF.

The chain couples TRBV19 to TRBJ1-1; D is unclear. The CDR3 is 14 residues long. Looked up from germline, CDR1 is LNHDA and CDR2 is SQIVND (reference sequence). Trimming shortened V by 3 bases and J by 0 bases, and 8 bases separated the two germline ends. CDR3 amino acids: CASSIWQMNTEAFF. Here the CDR3 DNA reads TGTGCCAGTAGTATCTGGCAGATGAACACTGAAGCTTTCTTT.

The J gene is TRBJ1-1, the V gene TRBV28, with a weak D call TRBD1 (6 bases). This CDR3 spans 15 amino acids. Germline-derived CDR1 and CDR2 are MDHEN and SYDVKM. V was shortened by 3 bases and J by 1 base, with 12 bases between the two germline ends. CDR3 DNA: TGTGCCAGCAGTTTTAGACAGGTCGCGAACACTGAAGCTTTCTTT. Translation: CASSFRQVANTEAFF. The whole variable domain, filled in from reference TRBV28 and TRBJ1-1, reads DVKVTQSSRYLVKRTGEKVFLECVQDMDHENMFWYRQDPGLGLRLIYFSYDVKMKEKGDIPEGYSVSREKKERFSLILESASTNQTSMYLCASSFRQVANTEAFFGQGTRLTVV.

The chain joins TRBV2 to TRBJ2-2; 8 bases are shared with TRBD1. Per the germline V gene, CDR1 is SNHLY and CDR2 is FYNNEI. The trim removed 4 bases at V and 7 bases at J, leaving 2 bases unmatched. The CDR3 runs 13 residues. The DNA for the CDR3 is TGTGCCAGCAGTGGACAGGGGAACGGGGAGCTGTTTTTT. This encodes CASSGQGNGELFF.

The chain links TRBV19 to TRBJ1-5; 9 bases align to TRBD1. J lost 5 bases, V lost 1 base, and 3 bases had no gene match. Looked up from germline, CDR1 is LNHDA and CDR2 is SQIVND (reference sequence). This CDR3 comprises 15 residues. CDR3: CASSIGTGGYQPQHF. In DNA, the CDR3 is TGTGCCAGTAGTATAGGAACAGGGGGCTATCAGCCCCAGCATTTT.

This clone was counted between two and nine times. The gene calls are TRBV18 and TRBJ1-5; D remains unclear. V was shortened by 5 bases and J by 6 bases, with 11 bases between the two germline ends. Per germline, CDR1 KGHSH and CDR2 LQKENI. The CDR3 has 13 residues. The CDR3, as DNA: TGTGCCAGCTCATCGGGGTGGGCTCAGCCCCAGCATTTT. Amino acid sequence: CASSSGWAQPQHF.

The sample holds one count of this clone. In DNA form, the CDR3 reads TGTGCCAGCACCAGTGCAGGGGGGATTGGTAGCAATCAGCCCCAGCATTTT. Protein: CASTSAGGIGSNQPQHF. This chain connects TRBV28 to TRBJ1-5; 7 bases agree with TRBD1. The CDR3 consists of 17 residues. Trimming removed 7 bases from V and 0 bases from J; junction bases left unmatched: 12. CDR1 and CDR2 from the germline V gene are MDHEN and SYDVKM.

This clone was observed a few times. The chain carries TRBV4-1 and TRBJ2-3; D uncertain. The germline V gene encodes CDR1 MGHRA and CDR2 YSYEKL. The CDR3 has 16 amino acids. V gave up 3 bases and J gave up 2 bases, with 15 bases separating them. CDR3 amino acids: CASSQYSLSDTDTQYF. The CDR3 DNA is TGCGCCAGCAGCCAGTACAGTCTAAGTGACACAGATACGCAGTATTTT.

The chain recombines TRBV30 with TRBJ1-5, with D maybe TRBD1 (6 bases). CDR1 GTSNPN and CDR2 SVGIG come from the germline V gene (reference sequence). CDR3 length: 13 amino acids. Deletions cut 5 bases from V and 3 bases from J, with 11 bases between. CDR3 protein: CAWSGHYNQPQHF. CDR3 DNA sequence: TGTGCCTGGTCGGGACACTACAATCAGCCCCAGCATTTT.

This clone has a handful of counts. The chain uses TRBV21-1 and TRBJ2-7; the DNA was not used to check the table's D call, TRBD2. TRBV21-1 is a listed pseudogene. The CDR3 is 17 amino acids. CDR3 amino acids: CASSHTRGGLDSYEQYF. The CDR3 nucleotides read TGTGCCAGCAGCCATACAAGGGGGGGACTAGACTCCTACGAGCAGTACTTC.

The chain combines TRBV6-6 with TRBJ1-1, with no clear D. The CDR3 sequence is 12 residues long. The germline V gene encodes CDR1 MNHNY and CDR2 SVGAGI (reference sequence). V was trimmed by 2 bases and J by 4 bases, leaving 5 bases between them. The CDR3, as DNA: TGTGCCAGCAGTTACGAGGGCACTGAAGCTTTCTTT. Residues: CASSYEGTEAFF.

This rearrangement joins TRBV9 to TRBJ2-3; 12 bases are shared with TRBD2. The CDR3 is 15 amino acids. V gave up 5 bases and J gave up 4 bases; unmatched junction bases: 5. Germline CDR1 reads SGDLS; CDR2 reads YYNGEE. The CDR3 DNA is TGTGCCAGCAGTCTAGCGGGGGGGCTAGCAGATACGCAGTATTTT. It encodes CASSLAGGLADTQYF.

This clone has only one observation. V is TRBV30 and J is TRBJ1-5; 8 nucleotides agree with TRBD1. CDR1 and CDR2 from the germline V gene are GTSNPN and SVGIG (reference sequence). This CDR3 contains 15 residues. The V and J ends lost 3 bases and 9 bases, in that order; junction bases with no gene match: 13. Here the CDR3 DNA reads TGTGCCTGGAGCAGAGGACAGGGTCCTCCCCGGCCCCAGCATTTT. It translates to CAWSRGQGPPRPQHF. Full variable domain (missing parts from reference TRBV30 and TRBJ1-5): SQTIHQWPATLVQPVGSPLSLECTVEGTSNPNLYWYRQAAGRGLQLLFYSVGIGQISSEVPQNLSASRPQDRQFILSSKKLLLSDSGFYLCAWSRGQGPPRPQHFGDGTRLSIL.

This clone has just one count. The chain links TRBV28 to TRBJ1-5; D gene uncertain. In germline, CDR1 is MDHEN, CDR2 SYDVKM. The CDR3 extends over 15 amino acids. V was trimmed by 11 bases and J by 1 base, leaving 18 bases between them. CDR3 residues: CASAEGHGSNQPQHF. The DNA of the CDR3 is TGTGCCTCTGCTGAAGGCCACGGGAGCAATCAGCCCCAGCATTTT.

This clone has just a few counts. The rearrangement links TRBV15 to TRBJ1-2; D remains unclear. Per germline, CDR1 LNHNV and CDR2 YYDKDF (reference sequence). V was cut by 0 bases and J by 7 bases, with 12 bases left in between. This CDR3 region has 14 residues. The CDR3 sequence: CATSRDGPRGGYTF. DNA for the CDR3: TGTGCCACCAGCAGAGATGGCCCTAGAGGTGGCTACACCTTC.

The V call is TRBV19, the J call TRBJ1-2, with 9 positions matching TRBD1. The ends lost 6 bases at V and 7 bases at J; junction bases unmatched: 6. The germline V gene encodes CDR1 LNHDA and CDR2 SQIVND (reference sequence). The length of the CDR3 is 13 residues. CDR3 sequence: CASSFGTGSGYTF. CDR3 coding DNA: TGTGCCAGTAGCTTTGGGACAGGGAGTGGCTACACCTTC.

This clone was counted between two and nine times. The gene calls are TRBV7-5 and TRBJ1-2; the table assigns TRBD1, which was not confirmed against the DNA. TRBV7-5 is a pseudogene locus. This CDR3 has 16 amino acids. The CDR3 nucleotides are TGTGCCAGAAGGCGGACACCTACTCGAGCTAACTATGGCTACACCTTC. It translates to CARRRTPTRANYGYTF.

The CDR3 here is CASSLTGSRDTQYF. The CDR3 DNA sequence: TGCGCCAGCAGCCTTACCGGATCGCGGGATACGCAGTATTTT. V is TRBV5-1 and J is TRBJ2-3; D not resolved. Looked up from germline, CDR1 is SGHRS and CDR2 is YFSETQ. Trimming removed 4 bases from V and 6 bases from J, with 15 bases in between. The CDR3 is made up of 14 amino acids. Filled out from reference TRBV5-1 and TRBJ2-3, the complete variable domain reads KAGVTQTPRYLIKTRGQQVTLSCSPISGHRSVSWYQQTPGQGLQFLFEYFSETQRNKGNFPGRFSGRQFSNSRSEMNVSTLELGDSALYLCASSLTGSRDTQYFGPGTRLTVL.

This clone was counted only a few times. The chain carries TRBV7-8 and TRBJ1-3; D remains unclear. Trimming pared 5 bases from V and 1 base from J, leaving 9 bases between. CDR1 is SGHVS, CDR2 FQNEAQ, per germline. CDR3 size: 14 residues. Here the CDR3 reads CASSMGQSGNTIYF. The CDR3 nucleotides are TGTGCCAGCAGCATGGGCCAGTCTGGAAACACCATATATTTT.

V gene TRBV19 combines with J gene TRBJ2-7; TRBD2 aligns across 11 bases. The V gene's germline CDR1 is LNHDA and CDR2 SQIVND (reference sequence). CDR3 length: 14 residues. V trimming: 5 bases; J trimming: 3 bases; junction bases outside the gene matches: 3. The CDR3, as DNA: TGTGCCAGTAGTCCTAGCGGGGGGCTCTACGAGCAGTACTTC. It yields the protein CASSPSGGLYEQYF.

This clone was found a few times. This sequence joins TRBV30 and TRBJ2-3, with D hard to call. The ends were cut back, 7 bases at V and 2 bases at J, with 16 bases in the middle. CDR1 is GTSNPN and CDR2 is SVGIG in the germline V gene (reference sequence). The CDR3 extends over 14 amino acids. The CDR3 sequence is CASNVGSFTDTQYF. DNA for the CDR3: TGTGCCTCAAACGTGGGCAGCTTCACAGATACGCAGTATTTT.

This clone was detected once. V usage is TRBV7-9 and J usage is TRBJ2-7, with D perhaps matching TRBD2 (5 bases). CDR1 and CDR2 from the germline V gene are SEHNR and FQNEAQ (reference sequence). This CDR3 contains 17 residues. V shed 1 base and J shed 0 bases, with 16 bases lying between them. Here the CDR3 DNA reads TGTGCCAGCAGCTTAGGAGGACTGAACGACAACTCCTACGAGCAGTACTTC. Amino acids: CASSLGGLNDNSYEQYF. The whole variable domain, filled in from reference TRBV7-9 and TRBJ2-7, reads DTGVSQNPRHKITKRGQNVTFRCDPISEHNRLYWYRQTLGQGPEFLTYFQNEAQLEKSRLLSDRFSAERPKGSFSTLEIQRTEQGDSAMYLCASSLGGLNDNSYEQYFGPGTRLTVT.

This chain links TRBV27 with TRBJ1-2; D unclear. In germline, CDR1 is MNHEY, CDR2 SMNVEV (reference sequence). Trimming cost V 3 bases and J 10 bases, with 15 bases left between them. The CDR3 is 13 amino acids. The CDR3 nucleotides are TGTGCCAGCAGTTTGGGCAGCGGTTTTGACTACACCTTC. Its protein product is CASSLGSGFDYTF.

The chain combines TRBV2 with TRBJ2-1, with TRBD1 identical over 7 bases. Germline loops: CDR1 SNHLY, CDR2 FYNNEI. This CDR3 has 16 amino acids. V was pared by 6 bases and J by 1 base, with 9 bases of the junction left unmatched. CDR3 in DNA: TGTGCCAGCAGGGGGTACAGGGGAAGATCCTACAATGAGCAGTTCTTC. This translates into CASRGYRGRSYNEQFF.

This chain uses TRBV18 with TRBJ1-4; D not certain. Trimming removed 0 bases from V and 12 bases from J, with 8 bases in between. CDR3 length equals 12 residues. Germline assignment: CDR1 KGHSH and CDR2 LQKENI. The CDR3 is CASSPPGGELFF. The CDR3, as DNA: TGTGCCAGCTCACCACCGGGAGGAGAACTGTTTTTT. The variable domain in full, with the rest retrieved from reference TRBV18 and TRBJ1-4, is NAGVMQNPRHLVRRRGQEARLRCSPMKGHSHVYWYRQLPEEGLKFMVYLQKENIIDESGMPKERFSAEFPKEGPSILRIQQVVRGDSAAYFCASSPPGGELFFGSGTQLSVL.